This T cell receptor beta chain emerged from a study of beta chain features in type 1 diabetes. This clone was picked up a small number of times. What it binds is unknown. The whole isolated RNA underwent reverse transcription, so sequencing captured expressed TCRB transcripts. The protocol was immunoSEQ multiplex PCR, while the TCRdb copy is restricted to in-frame clones and leaves out a portion. The table records hundreds of thousands of clones, 15% of them present only once. Overall study findings and caveats: Moderate but significant shortening of TCRB CDR3s was recorded in all four CD4+ subsets from Type 1 diabetes patients.

CDR3 length: 16 residues. V lost 6 bases to trimming and J lost 0 bases, with 15 bases between them. CDR1 and CDR2 (germline): SGHAT, FQNNGV. The chain couples TRBV11-2 to TRBJ1-3; D remains unclear. The source of this sequence is a man younger than 30 with type 1 diabetes. The specimen sequenced was naive CD4+ T cells from blood. CDR3 in amino acids: CASRRRVDASGNTIYF. The CDR3 coding sequence is TGTGCCAGCAGGCGTCGGGTGGATGCCTCTGGAAACACCATATATTTT.